Here is one T cell receptor beta chain with its context. Its cognate antigen is unknown. This sample stems from a study of CD8+ T cells in alopecia areata. Looking at the study overall: Percent of scalp involved defined treated patients' severity scores.

Documented treatment: oral pan-JAK inhibitor, 5-10 mg twice daily. Extraction and reverse transcription of RNA yielded cDNA as the sequencing template. Sequenced by immunoSEQ multiplex PCR; TCRdb stores in-frame clones only, minus some. In the table there are about 190,000 clones, 60% of which are singletons. The CDR3 consists of 13 residues. Germline values: CDR1 SQVTM, CDR2 ANQGSEA. Trimming removed 6 bases from V and 4 bases from J, with 15 bases in between. The study's findings and limits: Tofacitinib yielded significantly lower scalp clonality and fewer expanded CD8+ clones among the top 100. There were many expanded lesional clones persisting in scalp and blood during tofacitinib.

The TCR comes from a human donor with alopecia areata. The chain carries TRBV29-1 and TRBJ1-2, with D unresolved. Sequenced material: CD4+ T cells sorted from blood, taken at week 24, from a patient treated with tofacitinib. CDR3 in amino acids: CSVRIQDGYGYTF. CDR3 sequence (DNA): TGCAGCGTACGCATTCAGGACGGCTATGGCTACACCTTC. Full variable domain (outside the CDR3, taken from reference TRBV29-1 and TRBJ1-2): SAVISQKPSRDICQRGTSLTIQCQVDSQVTMMFWYRQQPGQSLTLIATANQGSEATYESGFVIDKFPISRPNLTFSTLTVSNMSPEDSSIYLCSVRIQDGYGYTFGSGTRLTVV.